The T cell receptor beta chain described here comes from a study of shared clonotypes between healthy human individuals. The CDR3 is made up of 16 amino acids. Germline-derived CDR1 and CDR2 are SGHRS and YFSETQ. The germline V and J ends were trimmed by 4 bases and 0 bases, with 17 bases remaining between them. This clone came up many times. Sequencing used immunoSEQ multiplex PCR; TCRdb keeps in-frame clones, though not all of them. The sample has more than 550,000 clones; roughly 72% are singletons. The TCR comes from a woman younger than 45 in good health. Input material: memory CD4+ T cells sorted from blood. Described subset: CD45RA-negative fraction. The chain combines TRBV5-1 with TRBJ2-7; possibly TRBD1 for D (6 bases). CDR3 sequence reads: CASSPQIGTSSYEQYF. Here the CDR3 DNA reads TGCGCCAGCAGCCCCCAGATAGGGACATCCTCCTACGAGCAGTACTTC.